The source of this T cell receptor (beta chain) is a study of T cell changes during pregnancy in multiple sclerosis. Trimming left V 4 bases short and J 3 bases short, with 18 bases between. Germline loops: CDR1 MNHEY, CDR2 SMNVEV (reference sequence). The CDR3 has 17 residues. Sequencing was performed with immunoSEQ multiplex PCR; in TCRdb, only in-frame clones are kept and a portion is missing. The sample includes tens of thousands of clones, around 92% of them seen just once. The V call is TRBV27, the J call TRBJ1-4; possible D gene TRBD1, 5 bases. The source of this sequence is a female donor with multiple sclerosis, enrolled in a pregnancy study. The starting material was CD4+ T cells from peripheral blood mononuclear cells, obtained in the third trimester of pregnancy. The CDR3 DNA follows: TGTGCCAGCAGTTCTCCCCCCGGGGGTCAGGCTAATGAAAAACTGTTTTTT. Encoded protein: CASSSPPGGQANEKLFF.